The clone carrying this T cell receptor beta chain was detected many times. CDR1 is KGHSH and CDR2 is LQKENI in the germline V gene. The CDR3 runs to 15 residues. Trimming took off 0 bases at V and 6 bases at J, with 14 bases between the two ends. This sample was included in a study of blood T cell repertoires in COVID-19. The assay was immunoSEQ multiplex PCR, and TCRdb's table has in-frame clones only and misses some. The sample holds 150,000 to 200,000 clones, approximately 84% seen once. The chain uses TRBV18 and TRBJ1-2, with D tentatively TRBD1 (5 bases). This TCR derives from a man aged 70 or older with active or convalescent COVID-19. Source material: peripheral blood. CDR3 protein: CASSPPHRNRDGYTF. In DNA form, the CDR3 reads TGTGCCAGCTCACCACCGCACAGGAATAGGGATGGCTACACCTTC.